The rows below give T cell receptor beta chains drawn from one sample of a study of T cells after yellow fever vaccination. In TCRdb, the 5' RACE reads were re-called with MiXCR into one record per CDR3 protein. The data show nearly 550,000 distinct CDR3 sequences, with roughly a fifth seen just once and 14% held by the top ten. Sequenced here: PBMCs, sampled 15 days after the yellow fever booster vaccination. Receptors were obtained from a man younger than 45 who received the YFV17D yellow fever vaccine. Each CDR3 is given with its conserved first and last residue. The order of the fields is clone size, D gene, J gene, V gene, CDR3 protein, CDR3 DNA. The D gene is left open where the match is weak. Size is omitted from some rows. Given values are once, few, many or a class for expanded clones.

abundance: -
d_gene: -
j_gene: TRBJ2-1
v_gene: TRBV24-1
CDR3aa: CATSDSGTSSDEQFF
CDR3nt: TGTGCCACCAGTGATTCCGGGACCTCTTCGGATGAGCAGTTCTTC

abundance: -
d_gene: -
j_gene: TRBJ2-5
v_gene: TRBV7-2
CDR3aa: CASRNRDKYQETQYF
CDR3nt: TGTGCCAGCAGAAACCGGGACAAGTACCAAGAGACCCAGTACTTC

abundance: many
d_gene: TRBD1
j_gene: TRBJ1-4
v_gene: TRBV10-3
CDR3aa: CAISGGGTANEKLFF
CDR3nt: TGTGCCATCAGTGGAGGGGGGACAGCTAATGAAAAACTGTTTTTT

abundance: many
d_gene: TRBD1
j_gene: TRBJ1-1
v_gene: TRBV12-3/TRBV12-4
CDR3aa: CASSLTGQGRDEAFF
CDR3nt: TGTGCCAGCAGTTTAACGGGACAGGGTAGGGACGAAGCTTTCTTT

abundance: many
d_gene: TRBD2
j_gene: TRBJ2-7
v_gene: TRBV12-3/TRBV12-4
CDR3aa: CASSFSTSGRYEQYF
CDR3nt: TGTGCCAGCAGTTTTAGTACTAGCGGGAGATACGAGCAGTACTTC

abundance: few
d_gene: -
j_gene: TRBJ2-7
v_gene: TRBV20-1
CDR3aa: CSASPPSQRREQYF
CDR3nt: TGCAGTGCTAGTCCGCCCTCGCAGAGACGCGAGCAGTACTTC

abundance: -
d_gene: TRBD1
j_gene: TRBJ1-1
v_gene: TRBV18
CDR3aa: CASSNLDRGTEAFF
CDR3nt: TGTGCCAGCTCCAATTTGGACAGGGGAACTGAAGCTTTCTTT

abundance: -
d_gene: -
j_gene: TRBJ2-7
v_gene: TRBV5-1
CDR3aa: CASSLRQVGYEQYF
CDR3nt: TGCGCCAGCAGCTTGAGACAGGTGGGTTACGAGCAGTACTTC

abundance: -
d_gene: TRBD2
j_gene: TRBJ2-7
v_gene: TRBV7-2
CDR3aa: CASSWRGSTNYEQYF
CDR3nt: TGTGCCAGCAGCTGGCGCGGGAGTACTAATTACGAGCAGTACTTC

abundance: once
d_gene: -
j_gene: TRBJ2-1
v_gene: TRBV19
CDR3aa: CASSMVASNEQFF
CDR3nt: TGTGCCAGTAGTATGGTAGCTTCCAATGAGCAGTTCTTC

abundance: few
d_gene: -
j_gene: TRBJ1-1
v_gene: TRBV18
CDR3aa: CASSLNRALNTEAFF
CDR3nt: TGTGCCAGCTCACTAAACAGGGCTTTGAACACTGAAGCTTTCTTT

abundance: few
d_gene: -
j_gene: TRBJ2-3
v_gene: TRBV21-1
CDR3aa: CASSKPRGCLSGTQYF
CDR3nt: TGTGCCAGCAGCAAACCCCGGGGTTGTTTATCGGGTACGCAGTATTTT

abundance: -
d_gene: TRBD2
j_gene: TRBJ2-3
v_gene: TRBV28
CDR3aa: CASSFATSGYTQYF
CDR3nt: TGTGCCAGCAGTTTCGCGACTAGCGGCTATACGCAGTATTTT

abundance: few
d_gene: -
j_gene: TRBJ1-2
v_gene: TRBV27
CDR3aa: CASKLDRVGGYTF
CDR3nt: TGTGCCAGCAAACTCGACAGAGTCGGGGGCTACACCTTC

abundance: once
d_gene: -
j_gene: TRBJ1-3
v_gene: TRBV4-2
CDR3aa: CASSQERARGNTIYF
CDR3nt: TGTGCCAGCAGCCAAGAGAGGGCACGCGGAAACACCATATATTTT